This T cell receptor (beta chain) was found in a study of OX40 agonist ivuxolimab in advanced cancers. Study-wide results and limits: Mean expanded clone counts were higher in CD8+ than CD4+ T cells. Clones of CD4+ and CD8+ blood T cells grew by week 6 at doses of 0.1 to 3.0 mg/kg.

A note on this clone: The target antigen is unknown.

The method was immunoSEQ multiplex PCR; TCRdb's version includes in-frame clones alone and lacks a portion of them. The repertoire has roughly 13,000 clones, around three quarters of them found once; the top ten carry around 29%. The CDR3 extends over 14 amino acids. Looked up from germline, CDR1 is MNHEY and CDR2 is SVGAGI. The V and J ends lost 2 bases and 1 base respectively, with 9 bases between them. The V and J genes are TRBV6-5 and TRBJ2-7, with D unclear. This specimen was CD4+ or CD8+ T cells sorted from blood, taken in a trial of the OX40 agonist ivuxolimab. This receptor was obtained from an adult with an advanced solid tumor such as melanoma, head and neck, liver or kidney cancer. CDR3 in DNA: TGTGCCAGCAGTTACGGTGTCAGTTCCTACGAGCAGTACTTC. Amino acids: CASSYGVSSYEQYF.